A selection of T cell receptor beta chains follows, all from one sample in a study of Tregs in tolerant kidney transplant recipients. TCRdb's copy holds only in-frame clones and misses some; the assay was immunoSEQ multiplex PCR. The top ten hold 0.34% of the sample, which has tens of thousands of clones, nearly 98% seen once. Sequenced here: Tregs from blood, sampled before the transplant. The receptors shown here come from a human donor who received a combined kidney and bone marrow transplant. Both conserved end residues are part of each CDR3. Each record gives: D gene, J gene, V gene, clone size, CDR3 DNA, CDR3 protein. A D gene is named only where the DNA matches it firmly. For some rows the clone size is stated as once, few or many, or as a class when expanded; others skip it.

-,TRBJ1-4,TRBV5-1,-,TGCGCCAGCAGACGGGCAGGGGTTATTGCAACTAATGAAAAACTGTTTTTT,CASRRAGVIATNEKLFF
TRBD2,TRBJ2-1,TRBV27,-,TGTGCCAGCAGTCCATATAGCGGGGGGGGACGAAATGAGCAGTTCTTC,CASSPYSGGGRNEQFF
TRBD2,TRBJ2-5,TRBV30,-,TGTGCCTGGGGACTAGCGGCAGAGACCCAGTACTTC,CAWGLAAETQYF
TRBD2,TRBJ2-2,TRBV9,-,TGTGCCAGCAGCCCCAGCGGGGGTAGGAACACCGGGGAGCTGTTTTTT,CASSPSGGRNTGELFF
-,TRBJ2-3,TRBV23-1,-,TGCGCCAGTCGGAAACGGGAGAATAGCACAGATACGCAGTATTTT,CASRKRENSTDTQYF
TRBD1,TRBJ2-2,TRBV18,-,TGTGCCAGCTCACCGAGGACAGGGACGAACACCGGGGAGCTGTTTTTT,CASSPRTGTNTGELFF
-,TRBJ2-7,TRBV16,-,TGTGCCAGCAGCCAATCGCGTTTAGCGAGTACCTACGAGCAGTACTTC,CASSQSRLASTYEQYF
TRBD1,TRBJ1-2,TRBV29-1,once,TGCAGCGTCGACGACGGGGACAGGGTACTTGGCTACACCTTC,CSVDDGDRVLGYTF
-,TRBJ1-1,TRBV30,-,TGTGCCTGGACCCGTCTGAACACTGAAGCTTTCTTT,CAWTRLNTEAFF
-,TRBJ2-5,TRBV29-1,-,TGCAGCGTTGAATCGCAGGGGACAGAGACCCAGTACTTC,CSVESQGTETQYF
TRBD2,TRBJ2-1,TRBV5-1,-,TGCGCCAGCAGCTTACTAGCGGGTTCTTACAATGAGCAGTTCTTC,CASSLLAGSYNEQFF
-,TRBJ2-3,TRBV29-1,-,TGCAGTCGATCGGGGGACACAGATACGCAGTATTTT,CSRSGDTDTQYF
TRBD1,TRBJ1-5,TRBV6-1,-,TGTGCCAGCAGAGAACAGGGGCCTGAGGGGAGCAATCAGCCCCAGCATTTT,CASREQGPEGSNQPQHF
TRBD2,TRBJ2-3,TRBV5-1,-,TGCGCCAGCAGCTTGGTAGCGGGGGGCGGGAGCACAGATACGCAGTATTTT,CASSLVAGGGSTDTQYF
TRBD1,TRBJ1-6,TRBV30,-,TGTGCCTGGAGTGCTTTCCAACAGGGGAGCTCCTATAATTCACCCCTCCACTTT,CAWSAFQQGSSYNSPLHF
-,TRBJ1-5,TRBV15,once,TGTGCCACCAGCAGATCTTATCAGCCCCAGCATTTT,CATSRSYQPQHF